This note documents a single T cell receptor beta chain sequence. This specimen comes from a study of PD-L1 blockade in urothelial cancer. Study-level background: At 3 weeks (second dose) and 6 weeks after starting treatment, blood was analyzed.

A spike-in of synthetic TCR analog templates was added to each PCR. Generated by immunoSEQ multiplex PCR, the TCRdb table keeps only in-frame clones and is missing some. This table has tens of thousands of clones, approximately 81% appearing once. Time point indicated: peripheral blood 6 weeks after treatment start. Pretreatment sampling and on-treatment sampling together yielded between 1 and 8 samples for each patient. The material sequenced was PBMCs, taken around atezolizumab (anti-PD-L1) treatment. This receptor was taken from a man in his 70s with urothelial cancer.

CDR3 sequence: CASSLGGQTSYNEQFF. In nucleotides, the CDR3 is TGTGCCAGCAGCTTAGGGGGACAGACGAGCTACAATGAGCAGTTCTTC. The rearrangement uses TRBV7-8 and TRBJ2-1; 7 nucleotides align to TRBD1. The germline gives CDR1 SGHVS, CDR2 FQNEAQ. This CDR3 comprises 16 residues. J was trimmed by 3 bases and V by 1 base; bases with no gene match: 6. The full variable domain, rest sourced from reference TRBV7-8 and TRBJ2-1, is GAGVSQSPRYKVAKRGQDVALRCDPISGHVSLFWYQQALGQGPEFLTYFQNEAQLDKSGLPSDRFFAERPEGSVSTLKIQRTQQEDSAVYLCASSLGGQTSYNEQFFGPGTRLTVL.